This T cell receptor (beta chain) was identified during a study of Ad26.COV2.S vaccination and SARS-CoV-2 variants. In the study overall: Donor had been placed in the Ad26.COV2.S arm of the COV1001 trial. The study gave Ad26.COV2.S intramuscularly, once or twice 56 days apart. Study observations and caveats: Analytic work on TCR breadth and depth might have understated the full extent of total T cell responses.

Specified treatment: about 20 received Ad26.COV2.S at low or high dose, single or two shots; roughly five received placebo; per-sample allocation not given. Samples were taken on day 63 after the first vaccine or placebo injection. The vaccine antigen was prefusion-stabilized Wuhan SARS-CoV-2 spike. The data were produced by immunoSEQ multiplex PCR, yet TCRdb's version contains in-frame clones alone and is incomplete. Of some 340,000 clones listed, over 80% were seen once; the top ten hold 2% to 2.5%. Trimming took 1 base from V and 9 from J; bases not matched to a gene: 0. The CDR3 loop spans 12 amino acids. Looked up from germline, CDR1 is LGHDT and CDR2 is YNNKEL (reference sequence). This clone was seen just once. The antigen remains undetermined.

This clonotype was obtained from a person aged 18 to 65 who received the Ad26.COV2.S COVID-19 vaccine or a placebo. Material: peripheral blood, obtained in a trial of Ad26.COV2.S vaccine versus placebo. The chain carries TRBV3-1 (or the pseudogene TRBV3-2) and TRBJ2-1; 7 bases are shared with TRBD2. CDR3 nucleotides: TGTGCCAGCAGCCAAGTAGCGGGTGAGCAGTTCTTC. Translating gives CASSQVAGEQFF.